The rows below give T cell receptor beta chains drawn from one sample of a study of cytomegalovirus exposure and HLA in healthy donors. The table came from immunoSEQ multiplex PCR; TCRdb's copy has only in-frame clones and leaves some out. This table holds more than 85,000 clones, about three quarters found once. Material for sequencing was PBMCs. The origin of the receptors is a male donor in good health and CMV-seropositive. The CDR3 runs from the conserved cysteine through the conserved F or W. A D gene is named only where the DNA matches it firmly. Not all rows give a size; the values are once, few, many and, for expanded clones, a class.

NA	TRBV9	TRBJ2-3	few	TGTGCCAGCAGCGTAGATCTAGCAAGAGGTGTGGATACGCAGTATTTT	CASSVDLARGVDTQYF
TRBD1	TRBV7-2	TRBJ1-5	many	TGTGCCAGCAGCGAGGGGGCACAGGCGGTCAATCAGCCCCAGCATTTT	CASSEGAQAVNQPQHF
NA	TRBV5-6	TRBJ1-6	NA	TGTGCCAGCAGCTTGGTGCCCCCCGCAGGGAACAATTCACCCCTCCACTTT	CASSLVPPAGNNSPLHF
TRBD1	TRBV5-5	TRBJ1-2	NA	TGTGCCAGCAGCTCTACAGGGGGCAAAGGCTACACCTTC	CASSSTGGKGYTF
NA	TRBV7-2	TRBJ2-5	once	TGTGCCAGCAGCCGCAGGTCGCAAGAGACCCAGTACTTC	CASSRRSQETQYF
NA	TRBV5-4	TRBJ1-1	NA	TGTGCCGGCAGTTTCGACAGGACAGTTCCTGAAGCTTTCTTT	CAGSFDRTVPEAFF
TRBD1	TRBV27	TRBJ2-7	NA	TGTGCCAGCAGGCAAGGACAGGGTCTGGACGAGCAGTACTTC	CASRQGQGLDEQYF
NA	TRBV7-2	TRBJ1-1	few	TGTGCCAGCAGCCGCGTAACTGAAGCTTTCTTT	CASSRVTEAFF
TRBD1	TRBV15	TRBJ1-4	NA	TGTGCCACCAGCAGAGATTTCGGACAGGGAGCAACTAATGAAAAACTGTTTTTT	CATSRDFGQGATNEKLFF
NA	TRBV2	TRBJ1-1	NA	TGTGCCAGCAGTGAGGAGGGAGGGACTGAAGCTTTCTTT	CASSEEGGTEAFF
NA	TRBV7-9	TRBJ2-2	NA	TGTGCCAGCAGCCGTGGGGCACCGAACACCGGGGAGCTGTTTTTT	CASSRGAPNTGELFF
NA	TRBV7-2	TRBJ1-2	NA	TGTGCCAGCAGCTCCACAGGGTACTATGGCTACACCTTC	CASSSTGYYGYTF
NA	TRBV5-4	TRBJ1-6	NA	TGTGCCAGCAGCTTGGGGTCAGACAGAAAGCAATCACCCCTCCACTTT	CASSLGSDRKQSPLHF
NA	TRBV2	TRBJ1-1	NA	TGTGCCAGCAGTCCCGAGGGACACGGATACACTGAAGCTTTCTTT	CASSPEGHGYTEAFF
TRBD1	TRBV19	TRBJ2-7	NA	TGTGCCAGTAGTCCGGGACAGGGGAGCTCCTACGAGCAGTACTTC	CASSPGQGSSYEQYF
TRBD2	TRBV7-9	TRBJ2-3	NA	TGTGCCAGCAGCGAAGAGCGGGGGGCCACAGATACGCAGTATTTT	CASSEERGATDTQYF
NA	TRBV11-3	TRBJ2-5	NA	TGTGCCAGCAGCTTAAATCTTTTCCCGAGGACCCAGTACTTC	CASSLNLFPRTQYF
NA	TRBV6-5	TRBJ1-1	NA	TGTGCCAGCAGTTACTCGATTCACAGCCCGAACACTGAAGCTTTCTTT	CASSYSIHSPNTEAFF
NA	TRBV30	TRBJ2-1	NA	TGTGCCTGGATTGCAGGGGACGATACTCGGCAGTTCTTC	CAWIAGDDTRQFF
NA	TRBV6-8	TRBJ2-5	NA	TGTGCCAGCAGTTCCGACTGGGGCTGCCAGACGCAAGAGACCCAGTACTTC	CASSSDWGCQTQETQYF
NA	TRBV5-1	TRBJ2-7	NA	TGCGCCAGCAGCGATTACAGGAATCCCTACGAGCAGTACTTC	CASSDYRNPYEQYF
NA	TRBV11-3	TRBJ2-1	NA	TGTGCCAGCAGCTTAGATTACAGGGTAGATATCGATGAGCAGTTCTTC	CASSLDYRVDIDEQFF
TRBD1	TRBV7-2	TRBJ1-2	NA	TGTGCCAGCAGCTTGGGACAGGGGGCTTATGGCTACACCTTC	CASSLGQGAYGYTF
TRBD1	TRBV29-1	TRBJ2-3	NA	TGCAGCGTTGAATCCCCAGGGGGCGCGGCAGATACGCAGTATTTT	CSVESPGGAADTQYF
TRBD2	TRBV6-6	TRBJ2-7	NA	TGTGCCAGCAGTTCCACTAGCGGGGGGCCACCCTACGAGCAGTACTTC	CASSSTSGGPPYEQYF
TRBD1	TRBV19	TRBJ2-3	NA	TGTGCCAGTAGTGCCCCGGGACAGGGGGTTGCGGATACGCAGTATTTT	CASSAPGQGVADTQYF
TRBD1	TRBV7-6	TRBJ1-3	NA	TGTGCCAGCAGCTCCCGACAGGGCGGGATCTCTGGAAACACCATATATTTT	CASSSRQGGISGNTIYF
NA	TRBV11-2	TRBJ2-1	NA	TGTGCCAGCAGCTTAGAGCCAGATTACAATGAGCAGTTCTTC	CASSLEPDYNEQFF
TRBD1	TRBV2	TRBJ2-3	NA	TGTGCCAGCAGTAGACAGGGGGCCGGCACAGATACGCAGTATTTT	CASSRQGAGTDTQYF
NA	TRBV7-8	TRBJ1-5	NA	TGTGCCAGCAGCCCGCTGGCGGGTTTCAATCAGCCCCAGCATTTT	CASSPLAGFNQPQHF
TRBD2	TRBV19	TRBJ2-1	NA	TGTGCCAGTAGTATATTGGGGGGACTAGCGGGGTTCCGAGGGCAGTTCTTC	CASSILGGLAGFRGQFF
TRBD2	TRBV9	TRBJ2-5	few	TGTGCCAGCAGTGAACTAGCGGGGGGGCAAGAGACCCAGTACTTC	CASSELAGGQETQYF
NA	TRBV2	TRBJ2-3	NA	TGTGCCAGCAGTGAAGCGCTAGCAGATACGCAGTATTTT	CASSEALADTQYF
NA	TRBV15	TRBJ1-1	NA	TGTGCCACCAGCATTTCCCGACAGAGTGGGACTGAAGCTTTCTTT	CATSISRQSGTEAFF
NA	TRBV4-3	TRBJ2-7	NA	TGCGCCAGCAGCCAAGTACAGGGTCGGTCCTACGAGCAGTACTTC	CASSQVQGRSYEQYF
TRBD1	TRBV10-3	TRBJ2-1	NA	TGTGCCGCAGGGGGCGGAAATGAGCAGTTCTTC	CAAGGGNEQFF
NA	TRBV7-2	TRBJ2-2	NA	TGTGCCAGCAGCTCTTACGGGGAGCTGTTTTTT	CASSSYGELFF
NA	TRBV11-3	TRBJ1-3	NA	TGTGCCAGCAGCCTCCGACACCGCTCTGGAAACACCATATATTTT	CASSLRHRSGNTIYF
NA	TRBV5-1	TRBJ2-3	NA	TGCGCCAGCGGCTGGACAGAGCAGACCGGCACAGATACGCAGTATTTT	CASGWTEQTGTDTQYF
TRBD2	TRBV19	TRBJ2-4	few	TGTGCCAGTAGTATTCAACGGGGGGGAGCCAAAAACATTCAGTACTTC	CASSIQRGGAKNIQYF
TRBD1	TRBV2	TRBJ2-7	NA	TGTGCCAGCAGGGAGCCGGGACAGGGGTCGCGGGAGCAGTACTTC	CASREPGQGSREQYF
NA	TRBV6-1	TRBJ1-5	once	TGTGCCAGCAGTGGAGGGGGTAGCAATCAGCCCCAGCATTTT	CASSGGGSNQPQHF
NA	TRBV6-5	TRBJ2-5	NA	TGTGCCAGCAGACTCGGGGGTATCAGGGAGACCCAGTACTTC	CASRLGGIRETQYF
NA	TRBV7-2	TRBJ2-5	NA	TGTGCCAGCAGCTTAGGTCTTAGTGCTGGAGAGACCCAGTACTTC	CASSLGLSAGETQYF
TRBD1	TRBV7-2	TRBJ2-7	few	TGTGCCAGCAGTCCGGACAGGGGCTACGAGCAGTACTTC	CASSPDRGYEQYF
NA	TRBV18	TRBJ1-2	NA	TGTGCCAGCTCACCGGATGGACAGTACTATGGCTACACCTTC	CASSPDGQYYGYTF
TRBD1	TRBV19	TRBJ1-3	NA	TGTGCCACAAGAAGACCGGGACAGGACCAAACTGGAAACACCATATATTTT	CATRRPGQDQTGNTIYF
TRBD1	TRBV4-1	TRBJ2-3	NA	TGCGCCAGCAGCCAAGAAAGCAGGGGGACAGATACGCAGTATTTT	CASSQESRGTDTQYF
TRBD2	TRBV15	TRBJ2-3	once	TGTGCCACCAGGACTAGCGGGGGTGTAGATACGCAGTATTTT	CATRTSGGVDTQYF
NA	TRBV7-2	TRBJ2-1	NA	TGTGCCAGCAGCTTAATGGCGGGGGCCTCCCACAATGAGCAGTTCTTC	CASSLMAGASHNEQFF
NA	TRBV19	TRBJ1-5	NA	TGTGCCAGTAGTATAAATTCAGGGAATTGGCAGCCCCAGCATTTT	CASSINSGNWQPQHF
TRBD1	TRBV6-1	TRBJ2-7	NA	TGTGCCAGCAGTGAAATGACAGGGGGCTCCTACGAGCAGTACTTC	CASSEMTGGSYEQYF
NA	TRBV6-5	TRBJ1-5	NA	TGTGCCAGCAGCCGCGGACAGTATAGCAATCAGCCCCAGCATTTT	CASSRGQYSNQPQHF
TRBD1	TRBV18	TRBJ2-3	NA	TGTGCCAGCTCATCAACTCTCCCGACAGGGACAGATACGCAGTATTTT	CASSSTLPTGTDTQYF
TRBD1	TRBV7-8	TRBJ2-7	NA	TGTGCCAGCAGCCCAATATCCGGGACAGCCTCCTACGAGCAGTACTTC	CASSPISGTASYEQYF